This record looks at one T cell receptor beta chain sequence and its context. Sequencing was performed with immunoSEQ multiplex PCR; in TCRdb, only in-frame clones are kept and a portion is missing. This sample has about 64,000 clones, with 75% to 90% found just once. The data stem from a study of glioma-infiltrating T cells after dendritic cell vaccination. Germline-derived CDR1 and CDR2 are LNHDA and SQIVND (reference sequence). Trimming shortened V by 0 bases and J by 1 base, and 10 bases separated the two germline ends. The CDR3 consists of 15 residues. The rearrangement joins TRBV19 to TRBJ2-7, with D hard to call. Sequenced material: blood, taken before dendritic cell vaccination. The source of this sequence is a human donor with glioblastoma. The CDR3 nucleotides are TGTGCCAGTAGTATAGACGCATCGAGGTCCTACGAGCAGTACTTC. Translated: CASSIDASRSYEQYF.